The clone carrying this TCR beta chain appeared a few times. Its matching antigen is unknown. The sample is drawn from a study of response to subunit inactivated influenza vaccine. Study results and limitations: After each seasonal influenza vaccination, few new T cells are recruited, the authors suggested.

The V gene's germline CDR1 is SQVTM and CDR2 ANQGSEA. V lost 7 bases and J 2 bases, leaving 16 bases between the germline ends. The CDR3 covers 14 residues. TCRdb called the RT-PCR reads again in MiXCR, with one record for every CDR3 protein. The sample has roughly 700,000 distinct CDR3 sequences, around 13% seen once. The sequence derives from a man between 50 and 59 years old who received an inactivated influenza vaccine. Sample: PBMCs from blood, taken 14 to 15 days before vaccination. V usage is TRBV29-1 and J usage is TRBJ2-3; the D gene is possibly TRBD2 (6 bases). In DNA, the CDR3 is TGCAGCGCCCGAAGCGGGTCTCTCACAGATACGCAGTATTTT. This gives the protein CSARSGSLTDTQYF.